Listed below are T cell receptor beta chains from one sample, sequenced in a study of CXCR3-negative and CXCR3-positive naive CD8 T cells. TCRdb re-called the 5' RACE reads and catalogs CDR3 proteins one per entry, DNA excluded. The sample table sets out about 82,000 distinct CDR3 sequences. The sample consisted of naive CXCR3- CD8+ T cells from blood. The source of these receptors is a human donor in good health. Some clones in this sample may be carry-over from other donors' samples. CDR3s include the opening cysteine and the closing phenylalanine or tryptophan. Each record gives: V gene, J gene, clone size, CDR3 length, CDR3 protein. Size values are once, few and many counts, or a class for expanded clones, and some rows have none.

V gene: TRBV7-6
J gene: TRBJ2-7
clone size: -
CDR3 length: 13
CDR3 protein: CASSLVGGDEQYF

V gene: TRBV7-9
J gene: TRBJ1-5
clone size: -
CDR3 length: 12
CDR3 protein: CASSLGFQPQHF

V gene: TRBV20-1
J gene: TRBJ2-1
clone size: -
CDR3 length: 13
CDR3 protein: CSARPDRDYEQFF

V gene: TRBV12-3/TRBV12-4
J gene: TRBJ2-2
clone size: -
CDR3 length: 11
CDR3 protein: CASTPDGELFF

V gene: TRBV5-1
J gene: TRBJ2-1
clone size: -
CDR3 length: 16
CDR3 protein: CASSLASGSSYNEQFF

V gene: TRBV15
J gene: TRBJ1-6
clone size: -
CDR3 length: 17
CDR3 protein: CATSSTLEGPDNSPLHF

V gene: TRBV28
J gene: TRBJ2-2
clone size: -
CDR3 length: 13
CDR3 protein: CASSWGYTGELFF

V gene: TRBV6-2/TRBV6-3
J gene: TRBJ2-5
clone size: -
CDR3 length: 12
CDR3 protein: CASTMDQETQYF

V gene: TRBV6-5
J gene: TRBJ1-4
clone size: -
CDR3 length: 15
CDR3 protein: CASSYNRQGTEKLFF

V gene: TRBV6-2/TRBV6-3
J gene: TRBJ2-7
clone size: -
CDR3 length: 14
CDR3 protein: CASSTRWEAYEQYF

V gene: TRBV7-9
J gene: TRBJ2-7
clone size: -
CDR3 length: 13
CDR3 protein: CATSREASYEQYF

V gene: TRBV5-4
J gene: TRBJ2-3
clone size: -
CDR3 length: 12
CDR3 protein: CASSDSTDTQYF

V gene: TRBV27
J gene: TRBJ2-1
clone size: -
CDR3 length: 15
CDR3 protein: CASRYTGDGYNEQFF

V gene: TRBV23-1
J gene: TRBJ1-4
clone size: -
CDR3 length: 18
CDR3 protein: CASSSPGGSSQADEKLFF

V gene: TRBV12-3/TRBV12-4
J gene: TRBJ2-3
clone size: -
CDR3 length: 14
CDR3 protein: CASSLVGGPDTQYF

V gene: TRBV7-9
J gene: TRBJ2-1
clone size: -
CDR3 length: 15
CDR3 protein: CASSHSGGAYSEQFF

V gene: TRBV12-3/TRBV12-4
J gene: TRBJ1-2
clone size: -
CDR3 length: 11
CDR3 protein: CASRTNYGYTF

V gene: TRBV6-2/TRBV6-3
J gene: TRBJ2-3
clone size: -
CDR3 length: 16
CDR3 protein: CASSPLSGTNTDTQYF

V gene: TRBV4-1
J gene: TRBJ1-5
clone size: -
CDR3 length: 16
CDR3 protein: CASSQDPGTGYQPQHF

V gene: TRBV29-1
J gene: TRBJ1-1
clone size: -
CDR3 length: 12
CDR3 protein: CSVGGPYTEAFF

V gene: TRBV15
J gene: TRBJ2-6
clone size: -
CDR3 length: 18
CDR3 protein: CATSRDWAGGIGANVLTF

V gene: TRBV28
J gene: TRBJ2-7
clone size: -
CDR3 length: 14
CDR3 protein: CAGTPSGSSYEQYF

V gene: TRBV30
J gene: TRBJ2-5
clone size: -
CDR3 length: 16
CDR3 protein: CAWSVLAGGSFETQYF

V gene: TRBV29-1
J gene: TRBJ2-7
clone size: -
CDR3 length: 16
CDR3 protein: CSGRRDRGRDAYEQYF

V gene: TRBV29-1
J gene: TRBJ1-2
clone size: -
CDR3 length: 13
CDR3 protein: CSVVLQGNYGYTF

V gene: TRBV20-1
J gene: TRBJ1-1
clone size: -
CDR3 length: 13
CDR3 protein: CSARPTGGTEAFF

V gene: TRBV29-1
J gene: TRBJ2-1
clone size: -
CDR3 length: 17
CDR3 protein: CSVEGVVWDRHVNEQFF

V gene: TRBV6-5
J gene: TRBJ2-2
clone size: -
CDR3 length: 15
CDR3 protein: CASSYSGSNTGELFF

V gene: TRBV6-2/TRBV6-3
J gene: TRBJ2-5
clone size: -
CDR3 length: 14
CDR3 protein: CASSYLLARETQYF

V gene: TRBV7-9
J gene: TRBJ1-2
clone size: -
CDR3 length: 11
CDR3 protein: CASSRIYGYTF

V gene: TRBV23-1
J gene: TRBJ2-7
clone size: -
CDR3 length: 14
CDR3 protein: CASSQKGLSYEQYF

V gene: TRBV7-9
J gene: TRBJ1-2
clone size: -
CDR3 length: 14
CDR3 protein: CASTPGDLNYGYTF

V gene: TRBV7-9
J gene: TRBJ2-1
clone size: -
CDR3 length: 15
CDR3 protein: CASSRHSRGGNEQFF

V gene: TRBV20-1
J gene: TRBJ1-5
clone size: -
CDR3 length: 12
CDR3 protein: CSARDRNQPQHF

V gene: TRBV23-1
J gene: TRBJ1-1
clone size: -
CDR3 length: 14
CDR3 protein: CASSHTPRDTEAFF

V gene: TRBV29-1
J gene: TRBJ2-7
clone size: -
CDR3 length: 15
CDR3 protein: CSVFGGSGTTYEQYF

V gene: TRBV5-1
J gene: TRBJ2-1
clone size: -
CDR3 length: 15
CDR3 protein: CVSSLASGGPHEQFF

V gene: TRBV7-2
J gene: TRBJ2-1
clone size: -
CDR3 length: 12
CDR3 protein: CASSLSLNEQFF

V gene: TRBV11-2
J gene: TRBJ2-5
clone size: -
CDR3 length: 15
CDR3 protein: CASSLDSGVGETQYF

V gene: TRBV28
J gene: TRBJ2-2
clone size: -
CDR3 length: 16
CDR3 protein: CASSPLTSGATGELFF

V gene: TRBV29-1
J gene: TRBJ1-1
clone size: -
CDR3 length: 12
CDR3 protein: CSVDSGQGLPFF

V gene: TRBV13
J gene: TRBJ2-3
clone size: -
CDR3 length: 15
CDR3 protein: CASSDGRGRTDTQYF

V gene: TRBV30
J gene: TRBJ1-1
clone size: -
CDR3 length: 14
CDR3 protein: CAWSVLGSNTEAFF

V gene: TRBV29-1
J gene: TRBJ1-1
clone size: -
CDR3 length: 14
CDR3 protein: CSVGSGTGSAEAFF

V gene: TRBV29-1
J gene: TRBJ2-5
clone size: -
CDR3 length: 14
CDR3 protein: CSVAFQGPGGEQYF

V gene: TRBV7-2
J gene: TRBJ2-7
clone size: medium-sized
CDR3 length: 17
CDR3 protein: CASSPWVERESPDEQYF

V gene: TRBV7-2
J gene: TRBJ2-3
clone size: -
CDR3 length: 19
CDR3 protein: CASSPPGLAGGYSTDTQYF

V gene: TRBV6-5
J gene: TRBJ2-1
clone size: -
CDR3 length: 14
CDR3 protein: CASSPQGGYNEQFF

V gene: TRBV7-2
J gene: TRBJ1-5
clone size: -
CDR3 length: 15
CDR3 protein: CASSLASYSNQPQHF

V gene: TRBV29-1
J gene: TRBJ1-2
clone size: -
CDR3 length: 12
CDR3 protein: CSAIIGTGDSAF

V gene: TRBV20-1
J gene: TRBJ2-7
clone size: -
CDR3 length: 14
CDR3 protein: CSAIEGTGGNEQYF

V gene: TRBV28
J gene: TRBJ2-5
clone size: -
CDR3 length: 15
CDR3 protein: CASSPSRYLQETQYF

V gene: TRBV20-1
J gene: TRBJ2-3
clone size: -
CDR3 length: 14
CDR3 protein: CSARQGRKTDTQYF

V gene: TRBV11-2
J gene: TRBJ2-7
clone size: -
CDR3 length: 14
CDR3 protein: CASSLGGSTYEQYF

V gene: TRBV6-4
J gene: TRBJ2-1
clone size: -
CDR3 length: 15
CDR3 protein: CASSEREGTYNEQFF

V gene: TRBV4-3
J gene: TRBJ2-1
clone size: -
CDR3 length: 15
CDR3 protein: CASSYRDSSYNEQFF

V gene: TRBV28
J gene: TRBJ1-1
clone size: -
CDR3 length: 16
CDR3 protein: CASSFGGGGGNTEAFF

V gene: TRBV29-1
J gene: TRBJ2-3
clone size: -
CDR3 length: 13
CDR3 protein: CSVTPGSTDTQYF

V gene: TRBV6-5
J gene: TRBJ2-5
clone size: -
CDR3 length: 14
CDR3 protein: CASSVQREQETQYF